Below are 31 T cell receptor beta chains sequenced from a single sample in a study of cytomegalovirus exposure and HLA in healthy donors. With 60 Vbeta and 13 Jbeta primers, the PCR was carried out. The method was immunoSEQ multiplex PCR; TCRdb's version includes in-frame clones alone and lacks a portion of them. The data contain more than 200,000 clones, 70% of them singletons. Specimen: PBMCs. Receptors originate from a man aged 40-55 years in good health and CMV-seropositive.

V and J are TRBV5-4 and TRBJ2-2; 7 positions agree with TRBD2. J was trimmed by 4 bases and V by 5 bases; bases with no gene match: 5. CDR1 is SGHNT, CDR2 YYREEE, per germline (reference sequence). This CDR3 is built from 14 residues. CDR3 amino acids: CASRAGTITGELFF. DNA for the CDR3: TGTGCCAGCAGAGCCGGGACTATCACCGGGGAGCTGTTTTTT.

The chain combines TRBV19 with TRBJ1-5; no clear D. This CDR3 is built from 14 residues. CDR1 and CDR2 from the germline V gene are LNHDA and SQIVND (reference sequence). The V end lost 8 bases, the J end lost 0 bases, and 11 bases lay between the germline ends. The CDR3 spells CASQNRDSNQPQHF. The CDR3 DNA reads TGTGCCAGTCAAAACAGAGATAGCAATCAGCCCCAGCATTTT. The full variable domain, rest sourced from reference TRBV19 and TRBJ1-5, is DGGITQSPKYLFRKEGQNVTLSCEQNLNHDAMYWYRQDPGQGLRLIYYSQIVNDFQKGDIAEGYSVSREKKESFPLTVTSAQKNPTAFYLCASQNRDSNQPQHFGDGTRLSIL.

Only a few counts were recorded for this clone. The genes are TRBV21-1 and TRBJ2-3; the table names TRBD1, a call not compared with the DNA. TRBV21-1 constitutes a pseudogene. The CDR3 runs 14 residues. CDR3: CASTPTGGTDTQYF. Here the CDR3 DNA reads TGTGCCAGCACTCCTACAGGGGGCACAGATACGCAGTATTTT.

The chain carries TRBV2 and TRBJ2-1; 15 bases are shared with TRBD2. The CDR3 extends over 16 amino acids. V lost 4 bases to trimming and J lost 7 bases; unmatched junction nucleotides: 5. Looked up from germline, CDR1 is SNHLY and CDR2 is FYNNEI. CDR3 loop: CASSGGTSGGWNEQFF. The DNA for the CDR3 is TGTGCCAGCAGTGGAGGGACTAGCGGGGGGTGGAATGAGCAGTTCTTC.

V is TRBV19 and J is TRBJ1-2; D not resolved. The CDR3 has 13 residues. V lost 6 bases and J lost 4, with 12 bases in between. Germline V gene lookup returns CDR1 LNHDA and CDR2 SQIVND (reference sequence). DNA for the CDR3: TGTGCCAGTAGCGACGGAGGGCCCTATGGCTACACCTTC. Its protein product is CASSDGGPYGYTF.

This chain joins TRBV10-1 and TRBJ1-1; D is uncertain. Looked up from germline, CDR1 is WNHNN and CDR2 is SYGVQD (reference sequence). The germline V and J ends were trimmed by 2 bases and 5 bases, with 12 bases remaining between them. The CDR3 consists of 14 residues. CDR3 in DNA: TGCGCCAGCAGTGAGCCAGGTTTGGTTACTGAAGCTTTCTTT. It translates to CASSEPGLVTEAFF.

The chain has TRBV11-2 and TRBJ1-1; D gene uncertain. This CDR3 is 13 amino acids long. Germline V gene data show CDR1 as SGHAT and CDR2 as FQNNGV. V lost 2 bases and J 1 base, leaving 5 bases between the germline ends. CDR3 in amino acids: CASSLSKNTEAFF. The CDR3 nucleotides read TGTGCCAGCAGCTTATCAAAGAACACTGAAGCTTTCTTT.

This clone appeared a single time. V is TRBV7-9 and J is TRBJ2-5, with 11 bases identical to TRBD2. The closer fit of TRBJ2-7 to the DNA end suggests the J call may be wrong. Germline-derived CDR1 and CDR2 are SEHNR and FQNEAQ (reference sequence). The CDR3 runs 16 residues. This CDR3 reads CASSLGRVTSGGEQYF. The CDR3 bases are TGTGCCAGCAGCCTCGGGAGGGTAACTAGCGGGGGCGAGCAGTACTTC.

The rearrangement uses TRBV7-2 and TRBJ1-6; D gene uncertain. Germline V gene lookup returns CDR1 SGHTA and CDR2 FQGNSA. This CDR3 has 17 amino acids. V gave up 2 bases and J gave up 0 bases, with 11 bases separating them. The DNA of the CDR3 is TGTGCCAGCAGCTTAAGTCTGGGGAGCTCCTATAATTCACCCCTCCACTTT. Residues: CASSLSLGSSYNSPLHF.

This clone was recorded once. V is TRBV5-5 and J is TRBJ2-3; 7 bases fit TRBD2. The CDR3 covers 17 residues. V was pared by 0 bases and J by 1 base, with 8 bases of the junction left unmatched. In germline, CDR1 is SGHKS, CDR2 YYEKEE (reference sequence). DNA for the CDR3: TGTGCCAGCAGCTTGGGTAGGGGCGCGGGGGGCACAGATACGCAGTATTTT. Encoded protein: CASSLGRGAGGTDTQYF.

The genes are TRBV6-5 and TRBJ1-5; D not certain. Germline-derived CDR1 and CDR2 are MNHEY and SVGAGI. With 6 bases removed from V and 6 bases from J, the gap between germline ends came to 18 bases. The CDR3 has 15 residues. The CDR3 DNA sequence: TGTGCCAGCAGCCCCGGGTCCATGGGGAGTCAGCCCCAGCATTTT. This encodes CASSPGSMGSQPQHF.

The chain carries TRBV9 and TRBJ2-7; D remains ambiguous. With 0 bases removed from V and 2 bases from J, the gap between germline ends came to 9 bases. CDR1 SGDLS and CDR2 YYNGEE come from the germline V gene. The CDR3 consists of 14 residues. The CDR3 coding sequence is TGTGCCAGCAGCGTAGACCTAGGAGCCTACGAGCAGTACTTC. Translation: CASSVDLGAYEQYF.

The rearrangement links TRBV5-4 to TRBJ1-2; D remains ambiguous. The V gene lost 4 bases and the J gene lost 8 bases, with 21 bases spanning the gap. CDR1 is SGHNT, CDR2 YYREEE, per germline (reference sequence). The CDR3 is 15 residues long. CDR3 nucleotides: TGTGCCAGCAGCCGGGAGCAGGACGCGGTTGGCGGCTACACCTTC. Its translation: CASSREQDAVGGYTF.

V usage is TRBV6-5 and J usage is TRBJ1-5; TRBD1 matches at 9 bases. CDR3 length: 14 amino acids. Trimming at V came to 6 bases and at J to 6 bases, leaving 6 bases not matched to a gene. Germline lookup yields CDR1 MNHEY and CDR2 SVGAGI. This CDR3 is CASRVTGGSQPQHF. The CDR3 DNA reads TGTGCCAGCAGAGTAACAGGGGGCAGTCAGCCCCAGCATTTT.

The CDR3 loop reads CASSLTGGAHEQYF. Here the CDR3 DNA reads TGTGCCAGCAGCCTCACAGGCGGGGCGCACGAGCAGTACTTC. The chain carries TRBV9 and TRBJ2-7, with D perhaps TRBD2 (6 bases). The V gene's germline CDR1 is SGDLS and CDR2 YYNGEE. V gave up 4 bases and J gave up 5 bases, with 16 bases separating them. The CDR3 loop spans 14 amino acids.

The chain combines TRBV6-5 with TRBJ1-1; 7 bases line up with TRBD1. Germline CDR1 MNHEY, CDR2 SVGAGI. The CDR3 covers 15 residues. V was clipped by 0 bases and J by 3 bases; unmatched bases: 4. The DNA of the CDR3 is TGTGCCAGCAGTTACTCCCGGGACAGCGACACTGAAGCTTTCTTT. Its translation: CASSYSRDSDTEAFF.

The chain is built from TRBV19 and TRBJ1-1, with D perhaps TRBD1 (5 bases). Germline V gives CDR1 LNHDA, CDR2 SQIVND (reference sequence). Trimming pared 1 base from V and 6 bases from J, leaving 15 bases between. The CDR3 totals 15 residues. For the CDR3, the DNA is TGTGCCAGTAGTATAGTCGCTGGGGGGTTGTCTGAAGCTTTCTTT. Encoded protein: CASSIVAGGLSEAFF.

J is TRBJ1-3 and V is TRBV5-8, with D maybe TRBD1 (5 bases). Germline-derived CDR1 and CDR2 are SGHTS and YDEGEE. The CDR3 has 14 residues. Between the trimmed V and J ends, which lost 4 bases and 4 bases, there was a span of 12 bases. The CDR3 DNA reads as TGTGCCAGCAGCCACCCAGGGCCAGGAAACACCATATATTTT. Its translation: CASSHPGPGNTIYF.

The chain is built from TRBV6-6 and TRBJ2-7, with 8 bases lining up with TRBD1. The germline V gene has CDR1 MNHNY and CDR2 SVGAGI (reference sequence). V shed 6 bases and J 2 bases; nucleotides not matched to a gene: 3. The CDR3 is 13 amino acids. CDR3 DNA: TGTGCCAGCAGACTACAGGGGGCCTACGAGCAGTACTTC. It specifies CASRLQGAYEQYF.

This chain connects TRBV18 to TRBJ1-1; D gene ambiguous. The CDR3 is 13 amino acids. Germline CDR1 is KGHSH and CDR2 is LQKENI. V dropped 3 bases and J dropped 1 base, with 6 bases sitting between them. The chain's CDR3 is CASSPHKNTEAFF. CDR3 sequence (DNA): TGTGCCAGCTCACCTCACAAGAACACTGAAGCTTTCTTT.

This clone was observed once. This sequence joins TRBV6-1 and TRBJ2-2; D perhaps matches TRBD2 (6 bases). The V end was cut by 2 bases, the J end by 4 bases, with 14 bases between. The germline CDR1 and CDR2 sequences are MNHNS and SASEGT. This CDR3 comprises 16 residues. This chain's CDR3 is CASSERRVTGTGELFF. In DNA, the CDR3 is TGTGCCAGCAGTGAACGGAGGGTGACGGGCACCGGGGAGCTGTTTTTT.

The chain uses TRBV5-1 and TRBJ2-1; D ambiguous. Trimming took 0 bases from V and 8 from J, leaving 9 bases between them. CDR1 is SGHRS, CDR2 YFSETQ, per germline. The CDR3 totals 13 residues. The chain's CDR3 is CASSLAPVDEQFF. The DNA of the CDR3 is TGCGCCAGCAGCTTGGCCCCGGTCGATGAGCAGTTCTTC. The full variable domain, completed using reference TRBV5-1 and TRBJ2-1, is KAGVTQTPRYLIKTRGQQVTLSCSPISGHRSVSWYQQTPGQGLQFLFEYFSETQRNKGNFPGRFSGRQFSNSRSEMNVSTLELGDSALYLCASSLAPVDEQFFGPGTRLTVL.

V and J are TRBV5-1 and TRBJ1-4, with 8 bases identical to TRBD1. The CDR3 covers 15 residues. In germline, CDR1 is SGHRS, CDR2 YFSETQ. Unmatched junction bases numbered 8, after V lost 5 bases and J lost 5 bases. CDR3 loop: CASRLTGGANEKLFF. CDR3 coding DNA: TGCGCCAGCAGACTAACAGGGGGAGCGAATGAAAAACTGTTTTTT.

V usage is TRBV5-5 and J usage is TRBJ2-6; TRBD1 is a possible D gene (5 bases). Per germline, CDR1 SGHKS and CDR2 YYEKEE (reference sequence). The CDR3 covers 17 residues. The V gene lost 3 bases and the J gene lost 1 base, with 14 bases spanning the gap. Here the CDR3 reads CASSYSPTESGANVLTF. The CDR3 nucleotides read TGTGCCAGCAGCTATTCTCCGACAGAGTCTGGGGCCAACGTCCTGACTTTC.

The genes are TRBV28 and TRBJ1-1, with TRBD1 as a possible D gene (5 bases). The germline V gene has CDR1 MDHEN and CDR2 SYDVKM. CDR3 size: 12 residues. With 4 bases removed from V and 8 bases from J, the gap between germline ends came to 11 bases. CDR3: CASSSPRGEAFF. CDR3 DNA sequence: TGTGCCAGCAGTTCCCCCCGGGGGGAAGCTTTCTTT.

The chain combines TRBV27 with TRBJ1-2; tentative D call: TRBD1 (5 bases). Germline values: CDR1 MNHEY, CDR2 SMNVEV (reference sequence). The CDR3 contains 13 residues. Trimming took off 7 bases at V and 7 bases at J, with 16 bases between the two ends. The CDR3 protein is CASTSGGVSGYTF. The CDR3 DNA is TGTGCCAGCACATCTGGGGGGGTGAGTGGCTACACCTTC.

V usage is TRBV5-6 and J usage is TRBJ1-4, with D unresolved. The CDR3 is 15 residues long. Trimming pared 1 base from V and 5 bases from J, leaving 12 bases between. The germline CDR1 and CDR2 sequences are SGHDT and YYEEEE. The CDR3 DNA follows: TGTGCCAGCAGCTTGTACGGGGAGTTAAATGAAAAACTGTTTTTT. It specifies CASSLYGELNEKLFF. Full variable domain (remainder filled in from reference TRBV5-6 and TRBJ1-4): DAGVTQSPTHLIKTRGQQVTLRCSPKSGHDTVSWYQQALGQGPQFIFQYYEEEERQRGNFPDRFSGHQFPNYSSELNVNALLLGDSALYLCASSLYGELNEKLFFGSGTQLSVL.

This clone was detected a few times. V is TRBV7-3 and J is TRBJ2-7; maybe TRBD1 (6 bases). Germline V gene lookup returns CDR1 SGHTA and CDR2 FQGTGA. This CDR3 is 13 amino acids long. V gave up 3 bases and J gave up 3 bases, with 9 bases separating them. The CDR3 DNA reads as TGTGCCAGCAGCTTGGACAGCAACTACGAGCAGTACTTC. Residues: CASSLDSNYEQYF.

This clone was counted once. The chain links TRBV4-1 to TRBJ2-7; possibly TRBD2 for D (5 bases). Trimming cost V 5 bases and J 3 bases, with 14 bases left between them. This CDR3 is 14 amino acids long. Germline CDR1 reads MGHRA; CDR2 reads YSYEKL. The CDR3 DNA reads TGCGCCAGCAGCGGAATCCGGGATTACTACGAGCAGTACTTC. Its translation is CASSGIRDYYEQYF.

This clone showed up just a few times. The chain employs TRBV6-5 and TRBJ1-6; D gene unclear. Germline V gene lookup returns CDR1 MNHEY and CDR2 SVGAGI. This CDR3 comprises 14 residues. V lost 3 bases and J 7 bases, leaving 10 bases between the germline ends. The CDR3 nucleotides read TGTGCCAGCAGTTATGAGGCGGGAAATTCACCCCTCCACTTT. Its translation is CASSYEAGNSPLHF.

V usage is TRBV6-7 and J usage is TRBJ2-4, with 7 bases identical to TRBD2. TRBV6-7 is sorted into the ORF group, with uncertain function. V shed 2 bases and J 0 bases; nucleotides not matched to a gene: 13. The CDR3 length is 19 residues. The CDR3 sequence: CASSYGGEPRQLAKNIQYF. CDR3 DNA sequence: TGTGCCAGCAGTTACGGGGGGGAGCCGAGACAATTAGCCAAAAACATTCAGTACTTC.